This T cell receptor beta chain stems from a study of post-analysis software for immune sequencing data. Whole-study results and caveats: Roughly five TRBV segments were more frequent in patients than controls; TRBV5-6, TRBV5-1 and TRBV20-1 belonged to this group.

With regard to this clonotype: Antigen unknown. At one boundary the junction diverges from the germline segment, which might be a read error.

Looked up from germline, CDR1 is DFQATT and CDR2 is SNEGSKA (reference sequence). This CDR3 comprises 12 residues. Libraries were made from TCR beta cDNA, and they carried unique molecular identifiers. From the PCR reads, TCRdb called clonotypes with MiXCR, one entry per CDR3 protein. Of 800,000 to 950,000 distinct CDR3 sequences listed, roughly half are singletons. The TCR was taken from a girl between 5 and 17 years old with multiple sclerosis. The chain employs TRBV20-1 and TRBJ2-7; the D call may be TRBD1 or TRBD2 (5 bases each). The specimen was blood. The CDR3 here is CRARVGVYEQYF. For the CDR3, the DNA is TGCAGGGCTAGAGTGGGGGTCTACGAGCAGTACTTC.